Following are 20 T cell receptor beta chains from one sample sequenced in a study of T cells in Graves' hyperthyroidism and ophthalmopathy. Authors of the study amplified TCR beta CDR3 regions from RNA transcripts. The TCR CDR3 first-round RT-PCR relied on the HTBI primer set. TCRdb called the multiplex PCR reads again in MiXCR, with one record for every CDR3 protein. The sample lists roughly 580,000 distinct CDR3 sequences, approximately 44% seen once, with 6.5% to 9% in the top ten. The sample was peripheral blood or thyroid tissue (not recorded which). These receptors all come from a woman between 18 and 29 years old with Graves' hyperthyroidism.

This clonotype was seen more than once but under ten times. The chain combines TRBV20-1 with TRBJ1-4; TRBD1 agrees at 10 bases. The germline CDR1 and CDR2 sequences are DFQATT and SNEGSKA (reference sequence). The ends lost 4 bases at V and 0 bases at J; junction bases unmatched: 8. The CDR3 covers 17 residues. The CDR3 loop is CSATQWGTGATNEKLFF. The CDR3 DNA reads TGCAGTGCTACCCAATGGGGGACAGGGGCAACTAATGAAAAACTGTTTTTT.

V usage is TRBV20-1 and J usage is TRBJ2-7; unclear D gene. This CDR3 contains 14 residues. The ends were cut back, 0 bases at V and 0 bases at J, with 9 bases in the middle. The germline V gene has CDR1 DFQATT and CDR2 SNEGSKA (reference sequence). DNA of the CDR3: TGCAGTGCTAGAGACCGGCGGAGCTCCTACGAGCAGTACTTC. This sequence encodes CSARDRRSSYEQYF.

The gene calls are TRBV19 and TRBJ2-7; possibly TRBD1 or TRBD2 for D (5 bases each). Trimming removed 8 bases at V and 7 bases at J, with 24 bases between. CDR3 size: 15 residues. Germline V gene data show CDR1 as LNHDA and CDR2 as SQIVND (reference sequence). CDR3 in amino acids: CASRPRSRDPGEQYF. CDR3 nucleotides: TGTGCCAGTCGCCCCCGTTCCCGGGACCCAGGAGAGCAGTACTTC.

The chain combines TRBV7-9 with TRBJ2-5; no firm D call. Germline V CDR1 and CDR2: SEHNR, FQNEAQ (reference sequence). This CDR3 spans 14 amino acids. V lost 3 bases to trimming and J lost 4 bases, with 12 bases between them. The CDR3 region has the DNA TGTGCCAGCAGCTTGGCTGGACGGAGAGAGACCCAGTACTTC. This sequence encodes CASSLAGRRETQYF. Complete variable domain (other parts from reference TRBV7-9 and TRBJ2-5): DTGVSQNPRHKITKRGQNVTFRCDPISEHNRLYWYRQTLGQGPEFLTYFQNEAQLEKSRLLSDRFSAERPKGSFSTLEIQRTEQGDSAMYLCASSLAGRRETQYFGPGTRLLVL.

V and J are TRBV24-1 and TRBJ2-5, with TRBD1 as a possible D gene (5 bases). The CDR3 is 13 residues long. Germline-derived CDR1 and CDR2 are KGHDR and SFDVKD. V lost 10 bases, J lost 4 bases, and 15 bases lay in between. The CDR3 loop is CATGDTISETQYF. The CDR3 region has the DNA TGTGCCACAGGGGATACCATATCAGAGACCCAGTACTTC.

The V gene is TRBV2, the J gene TRBJ2-7; D remains ambiguous. Trimming took 6 bases from V and 0 from J, leaving 15 bases between them. Germline values: CDR1 SNHLY, CDR2 FYNNEI. The CDR3 covers 15 residues. Written as DNA, the CDR3 is TGTGCCAGCAGCCCTATCACGGCTCACTCCTACGAGCAGTACTTC. Protein sequence: CASSPITAHSYEQYF. Full variable domain (missing parts from reference TRBV2 and TRBJ2-7): EPEVTQTPSHQVTQMGQEVILRCVPISNHLYFYWYRQILGQKVEFLVSFYNNEISEKSEIFDDQFSVERPDGSNFTLKIRSTKLEDSAMYFCASSPITAHSYEQYFGPGTRLTVT.

This clonotype occurred many times. V gene TRBV2 combines with J gene TRBJ1-6; D is undetermined. V was clipped by 2 bases and J by 10 bases, with 18 bases between them. CDR3 length equals 16 residues. Germline V lookup: CDR1 SNHLY, CDR2 FYNNEI. Written as DNA, the CDR3 is TGTGCCAGCAGTGAATTACTAGGGTCTCTTCGGTCACCCCTCCACTTT. Its translation: CASSELLGSLRSPLHF.

This clonotype was seen many times. The chain links TRBV7-6 to TRBJ1-5, with 10 bases identical to TRBD1. Germline CDR1 and CDR2: SGHVS and FNYEAQ. There are 15 residues in the CDR3. Trimming cost V 3 bases and J 6 bases; bases outside gene matches: 5. The CDR3 nucleotides are TGTGCCAGCAGCTTCGGACAGGGGGGAGCTCAGCCCCAGCATTTT. Protein sequence: CASSFGQGGAQPQHF.

The rearrangement joins TRBV2 to TRBJ1-5; D not certain. The CDR3 runs to 16 residues. Between the trimmed V and J ends, which lost 5 bases and 0 bases, there was a span of 14 bases. From germline, CDR1 is SNHLY and CDR2 FYNNEI. The CDR3 coding sequence is TGTGCCAGCAGTCCCACACGGAATTATAGCAATCAGCCCCAGCATTTT. This codes for CASSPTRNYSNQPQHF.

Notes on this clonotype: This may be a read error, as it is one base from a much larger clone. V and J are TRBV19 and TRBJ1-5, with D possibly TRBD1 on 5 matching bases. This CDR3 region has 13 residues. Germline-derived CDR1 and CDR2 are LNHDA and SQIVND (reference sequence). V lost 7 bases to trimming and J lost 5 bases, with 12 bases between them. The CDR3 loop is CASTGRRDQPQHF. The DNA of the CDR3 is TGTGCCAGTACGGGGCGACGGGATCAGCCCCAGCATTTT.

This clonotype was observed once. The chain employs TRBV9 and TRBJ2-2; 8 bases are shared with TRBD2. The CDR3 sequence is 15 residues long. In germline, CDR1 is SGDLS, CDR2 YYNGEE. J was trimmed by 6 bases and V by 3 bases; bases with no gene match: 7. CDR3 coding DNA: TGTGCCAGCAGCGCCGGACTAGCCGAGGCCGGGGAGCTGTTTTTT. Its translation: CASSAGLAEAGELFF.

To note about this clonotype: A single base separates this from a much larger clone, so it may be a read error. The V gene is TRBV7-2, the J gene TRBJ1-6; no clear D. The length of the CDR3 is 13 residues. Trimming removed 1 base from V and 7 bases from J, with 5 bases in between. Germline V gene sequence: CDR1 SGHTA, CDR2 FQGNSA. DNA of the CDR3: TGTGCCAGCAGCTTAGTAGTGAATTCACCCCTCCACTTT. It yields the protein CASSLVVNSPLHF.

This clonotype was detected ten times or more. The J gene is TRBJ1-5, the V gene TRBV29-1; D is unclear. Germline V CDR1 and CDR2: SQVTM, ANQGSEA. Trimming took off 6 bases at V and 0 bases at J, with 12 bases between the two ends. The CDR3 consists of 14 residues. The CDR3 sequence is CSVVPGNSNQPQHF. In DNA form, the CDR3 reads TGCAGCGTCGTCCCGGGTAATAGCAATCAGCCCCAGCATTTT.

The chain joins TRBV24-1 to TRBJ1-2, with D perhaps matching TRBD1 (5 bases). This CDR3 is 14 amino acids long. Germline CDR1 reads KGHDR; CDR2 reads SFDVKD. Trimming took off 4 bases at V and 3 bases at J, with 11 bases between the two ends. The CDR3 nucleotides are TGTGCCACCAGTGAGGGGGACGGCTACTATGGCTACACCTTC. Residues: CATSEGDGYYGYTF.

In its sample, this clonotype was seen many times. The chain links TRBV2 to TRBJ1-1, with 9 bases lining up with TRBD1. With V trimmed by 5 bases and J by 1 base, 2 bases remained unmatched. Looked up from germline, CDR1 is SNHLY and CDR2 is FYNNEI. The CDR3 spans 14 residues. In DNA form, the CDR3 reads TGTGCCAGCAGTTCGGGACAGGGGAACACTGAAGCTTTCTTT. This codes for CASSSGQGNTEAFF.

V is TRBV29-1 and J is TRBJ1-1; weak D call: TRBD1 (5 bases). Trimming removed 6 bases from V and 4 bases from J, with 12 bases in between. Germline V gene data show CDR1 as SQVTM and CDR2 as ANQGSEA. The CDR3 runs 12 residues. CDR3 sequence (DNA): TGCAGCGTAGGGGCCAGGGTCACTGAAGCTTTCTTT. Translated, it gives CSVGARVTEAFF. Filled out from reference TRBV29-1 and TRBJ1-1, the complete variable domain reads SAVISQKPSRDICQRGTSLTIQCQVDSQVTMMFWYRQQPGQSLTLIATANQGSEATYESGFVIDKFPISRPNLTFSTLTVSNMSPEDSSIYLCSVGARVTEAFFGQGTRLTVV.

The rearrangement joins TRBV19 to TRBJ1-2; D is undetermined. This CDR3 has 13 amino acids. Trimming shortened V by 6 bases and J by 8 bases, and 16 bases separated the two germline ends. CDR1 is LNHDA and CDR2 is SQIVND in the germline V gene (reference sequence). The CDR3 sequence: CASSLAGLIGYTF. CDR3 DNA sequence: TGTGCCAGTAGCCTAGCGGGCCTTATCGGCTACACCTTC.

The chain couples TRBV15 to TRBJ2-6, with a tentative D call TRBD1 (8 bases). The V gene's germline CDR1 is LNHNV and CDR2 YYDKDF (reference sequence). V was pared by 1 base and J by 3 bases, with 19 bases between. This CDR3 spans 19 amino acids. CDR3 loop: CATSRGRTGRDYGANVLTF. Written as DNA, the CDR3 is TGTGCCACCAGCAGAGGCCGGACAGGGCGGGACTATGGGGCCAACGTCCTGACTTTC.

The gene calls are TRBV7-8 and TRBJ1-4, with 11 bases fitting TRBD1. The CDR3 totals 14 residues. Looked up from germline, CDR1 is SGHVS and CDR2 is FQNEAQ. Trimming cost V 4 bases and J 14 bases; bases outside gene matches: 9. This CDR3 is CASSSRTGGERLFF. Here the CDR3 DNA reads TGTGCCAGCAGCTCCCGGACAGGGGGCGAAAGGCTGTTTTTT.

For this clonotype: A much bigger clone sits one base away, suggesting this may be a read error. The rearrangement uses TRBV2 and TRBJ1-4, with D uncertain. This CDR3 spans 13 amino acids. V was trimmed by 8 bases and J by 5 bases, leaving 12 bases between them. In germline, CDR1 is SNHLY, CDR2 FYNNEI. CDR3 in amino acids: CASRAWGNEKLFF. As DNA, the CDR3 is TGTGCCAGCCGTGCGTGGGGAAATGAAAAACTGTTTTTT.